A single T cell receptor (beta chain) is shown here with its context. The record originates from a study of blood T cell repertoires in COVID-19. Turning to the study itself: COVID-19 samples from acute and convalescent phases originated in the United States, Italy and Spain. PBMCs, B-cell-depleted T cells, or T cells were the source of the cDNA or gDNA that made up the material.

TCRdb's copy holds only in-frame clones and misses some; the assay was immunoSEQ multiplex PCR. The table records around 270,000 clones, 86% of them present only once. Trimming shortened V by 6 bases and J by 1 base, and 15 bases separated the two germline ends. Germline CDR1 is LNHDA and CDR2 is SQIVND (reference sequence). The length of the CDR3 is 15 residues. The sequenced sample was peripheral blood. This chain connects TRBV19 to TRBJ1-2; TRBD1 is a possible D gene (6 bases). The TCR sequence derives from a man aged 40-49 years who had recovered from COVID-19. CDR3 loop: CASRGGRFFNYGYTF. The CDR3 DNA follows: TGTGCCAGTAGGGGGGGGCGCTTCTTTAACTATGGCTACACCTTC.